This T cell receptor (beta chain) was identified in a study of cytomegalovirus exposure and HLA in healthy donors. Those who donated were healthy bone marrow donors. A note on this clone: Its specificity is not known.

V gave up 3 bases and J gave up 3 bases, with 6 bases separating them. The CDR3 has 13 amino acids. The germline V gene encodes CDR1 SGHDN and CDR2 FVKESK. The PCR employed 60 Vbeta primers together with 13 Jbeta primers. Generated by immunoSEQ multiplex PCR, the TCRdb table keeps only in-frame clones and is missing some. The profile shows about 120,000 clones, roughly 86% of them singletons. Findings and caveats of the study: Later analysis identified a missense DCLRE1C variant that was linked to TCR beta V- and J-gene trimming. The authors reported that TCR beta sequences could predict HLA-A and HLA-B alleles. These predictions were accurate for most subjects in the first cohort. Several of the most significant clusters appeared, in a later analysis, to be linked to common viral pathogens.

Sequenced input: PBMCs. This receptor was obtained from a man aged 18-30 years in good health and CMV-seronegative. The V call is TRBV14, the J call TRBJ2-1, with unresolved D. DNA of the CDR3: TGTGCCAGCAGCCAGAGCCACTACAATGAGCAGTTCTTC. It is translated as CASSQSHYNEQFF.